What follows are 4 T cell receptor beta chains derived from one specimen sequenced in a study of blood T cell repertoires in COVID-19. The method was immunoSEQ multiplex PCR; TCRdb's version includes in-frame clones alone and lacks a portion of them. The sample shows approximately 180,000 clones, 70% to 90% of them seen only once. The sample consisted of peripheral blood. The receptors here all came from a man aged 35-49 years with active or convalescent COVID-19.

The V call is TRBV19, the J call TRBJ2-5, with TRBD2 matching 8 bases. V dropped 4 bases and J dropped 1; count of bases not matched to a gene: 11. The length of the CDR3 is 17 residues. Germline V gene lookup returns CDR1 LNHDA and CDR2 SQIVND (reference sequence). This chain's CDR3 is CASSNPGVAGPQETQYF. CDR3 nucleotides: TGTGCCAGTAGTAACCCCGGGGTAGCGGGGCCCCAAGAGACCCAGTACTTC.

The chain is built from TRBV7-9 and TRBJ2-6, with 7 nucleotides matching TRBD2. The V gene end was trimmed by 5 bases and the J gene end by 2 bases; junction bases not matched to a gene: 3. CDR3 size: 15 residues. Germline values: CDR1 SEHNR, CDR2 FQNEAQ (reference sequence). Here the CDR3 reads CASSPTSAGANVLTF. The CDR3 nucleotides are TGTGCCAGCAGCCCCACTAGCGCTGGGGCCAACGTCCTGACTTTC.

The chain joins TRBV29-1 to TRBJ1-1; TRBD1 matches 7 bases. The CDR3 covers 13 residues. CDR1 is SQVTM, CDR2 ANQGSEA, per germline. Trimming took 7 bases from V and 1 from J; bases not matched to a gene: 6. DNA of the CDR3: TGCAGCGCCGAGGGACAGACGAACACTGAAGCTTTCTTT. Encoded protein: CSAEGQTNTEAFF.

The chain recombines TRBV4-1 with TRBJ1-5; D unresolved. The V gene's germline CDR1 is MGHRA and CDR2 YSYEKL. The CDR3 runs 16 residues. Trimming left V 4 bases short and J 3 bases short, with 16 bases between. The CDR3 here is CASSRTLHSDNQPQHF. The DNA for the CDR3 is TGCGCCAGCAGCCGTACTCTCCACAGTGACAATCAGCCCCAGCATTTT.